Listed below are T cell receptor beta chains from one sample, sequenced in a study of cytomegalovirus exposure and HLA in healthy donors. The data were produced by immunoSEQ multiplex PCR, yet TCRdb's version contains in-frame clones alone and is incomplete. The sample holds 100,000 to 150,000 clones, approximately 94% seen once. The specimen sequenced was PBMCs. The receptors originated from a woman aged 18-35 years in good health and CMV-seronegative. The CDR3 runs from the conserved cysteine through the conserved F or W. The D gene is left open where the match is weak.

j_gene,v_gene,d_gene,CDR3nt,CDR3aa
TRBJ2-5,TRBV28,.,TGTGCCAGCAGTTTGGGGGGTTGGGAGACCCAGTACTTC,CASSLGGWETQYF
TRBJ2-1,TRBV28,TRBD2,TGTGCCAGCAGTTCCATAGCGGGAGTAGGGTACAATGAGCAGTTCTTC,CASSSIAGVGYNEQFF
TRBJ2-2,TRBV15,.,TGTGCCACCAGCAGAGATCGCGGGTCCGGGGAGCTGTTTTTT,CATSRDRGSGELFF
TRBJ2-2,TRBV27,.,TGTGCCAGCAGGGCGAGGCCCGGGATGGGGGAGCTGTTTTTT,CASRARPGMGELFF
TRBJ2-1,TRBV15,.,TGTGCCACCAGCCCCCGGACAGGAGGGGGATCAAAGTTCTTC,CATSPRTGGGSKFF
TRBJ2-7,TRBV6-1,TRBD1,TGTGCCAGCAGTGAACGACAGGGCCCCAGCTCCTACGAGCAGTACTTC,CASSERQGPSSYEQYF
TRBJ2-7,TRBV30,.,TGTGCCTGGGGGGCCTGGAGCCGCGAGCAGTACTTC,CAWGAWSREQYF
TRBJ2-7,TRBV5-6,TRBD2,TGTGCCAGCAGCCAAAGCGGGATTTCCTACGAGCAGTACTTC,CASSQSGISYEQYF
TRBJ2-2,TRBV6-5,.,TGTGCCAGCAAGAGGGGGGGCACCGGGGAGCTGTTTTTT,CASKRGGTGELFF
TRBJ2-1,TRBV5-1,.,TGCGCCAGCACCCCCTTTGGGGGGGGCGAAAATGAGCAGTTCTTC,CASTPFGGGENEQFF
TRBJ2-1,TRBV18,.,TGTGCCAGCTCACCACTCCCGGGGGACCTCAATGAGCAGTTCTTC,CASSPLPGDLNEQFF
TRBJ2-1,TRBV30,.,TGTGCCTGGGCAGGGTGGAGCTCCTACAATGAGCAGTTCTTC,CAWAGWSSYNEQFF
TRBJ2-7,TRBV11-2,TRBD1,TGTGCCAGCAGCAAGGGACAGGGCCTCGAGCAGTACTTC,CASSKGQGLEQYF
TRBJ2-3,TRBV7-3,.,TGTGCCAGCAGCCCGGGAGCCGGTACGCAGTATTTT,CASSPGAGTQYF
TRBJ2-7,TRBV2,.,TGTGCCAGCCACCGACTCGGAAGCTACGAGCAGTACTTC,CASHRLGSYEQYF
TRBJ2-1,TRBV7-2,.,TGTGCCAGCAGCTCTCTGACTAGTATCAATGAGCAGTTCTTC,CASSSLTSINEQFF
TRBJ2-7,TRBV5-1,.,TGCGCCAGCAGCTTTCCCGGTGGGTCGGGTAATCCCTACGAGCAGTACTTC,CASSFPGGSGNPYEQYF
TRBJ2-7,TRBV5-4,TRBD2,TGTGCCAGCAGCTCCGGGACTAGCCGATACGAGCAGTACTTC,CASSSGTSRYEQYF